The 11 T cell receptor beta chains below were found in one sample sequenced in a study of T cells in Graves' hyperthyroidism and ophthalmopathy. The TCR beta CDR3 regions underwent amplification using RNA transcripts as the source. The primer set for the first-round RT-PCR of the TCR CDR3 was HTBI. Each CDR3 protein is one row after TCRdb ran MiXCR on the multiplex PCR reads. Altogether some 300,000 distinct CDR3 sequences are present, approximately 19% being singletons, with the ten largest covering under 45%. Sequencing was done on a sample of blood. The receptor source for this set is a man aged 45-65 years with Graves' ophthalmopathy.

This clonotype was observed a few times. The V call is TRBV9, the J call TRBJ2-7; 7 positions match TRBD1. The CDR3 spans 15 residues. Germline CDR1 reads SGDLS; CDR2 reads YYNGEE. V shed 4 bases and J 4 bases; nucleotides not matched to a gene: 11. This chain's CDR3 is CASSHRDRGLYEQYF. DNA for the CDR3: TGTGCCAGCAGCCATCGGGACAGAGGACTTTACGAGCAGTACTTC.

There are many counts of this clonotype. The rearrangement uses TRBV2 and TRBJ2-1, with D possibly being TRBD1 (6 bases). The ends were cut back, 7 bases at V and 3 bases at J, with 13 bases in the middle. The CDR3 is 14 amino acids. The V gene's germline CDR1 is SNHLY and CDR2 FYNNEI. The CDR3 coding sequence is TGTGCCAGCAAACCGGGACAAGTCTACAATGAGCAGTTCTTC. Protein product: CASKPGQVYNEQFF.

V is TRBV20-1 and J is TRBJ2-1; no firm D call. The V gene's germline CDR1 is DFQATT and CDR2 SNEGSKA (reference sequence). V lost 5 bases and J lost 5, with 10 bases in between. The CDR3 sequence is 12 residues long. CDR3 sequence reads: CSALPRNNEQFF. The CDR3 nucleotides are TGCAGTGCTCTCCCGAGAAACAATGAGCAGTTCTTC.

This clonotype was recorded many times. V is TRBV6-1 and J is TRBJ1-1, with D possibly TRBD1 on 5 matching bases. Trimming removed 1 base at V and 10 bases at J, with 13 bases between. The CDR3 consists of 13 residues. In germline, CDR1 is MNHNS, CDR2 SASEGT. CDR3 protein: CASSEVPGSPAFF. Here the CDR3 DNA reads TGTGCCAGCAGTGAAGTTCCAGGGAGTCCAGCTTTCTTT.

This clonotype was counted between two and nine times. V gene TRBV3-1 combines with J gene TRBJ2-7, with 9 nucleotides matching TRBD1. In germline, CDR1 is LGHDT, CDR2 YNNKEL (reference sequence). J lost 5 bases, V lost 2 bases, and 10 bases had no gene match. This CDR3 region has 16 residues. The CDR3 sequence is CASSQLTGTGSHEQYF. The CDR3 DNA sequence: TGTGCCAGCAGCCAACTCACCGGGACAGGGTCCCACGAGCAGTACTTC.

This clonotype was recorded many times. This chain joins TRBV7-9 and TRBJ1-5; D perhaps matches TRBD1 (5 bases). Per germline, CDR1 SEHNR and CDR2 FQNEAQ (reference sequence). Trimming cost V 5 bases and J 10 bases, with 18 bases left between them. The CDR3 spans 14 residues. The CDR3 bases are TGTGCCAGCAGCCCCTCGGGCGAGGGGAAACCCCAGCATTTT. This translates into CASSPSGEGKPQHF.

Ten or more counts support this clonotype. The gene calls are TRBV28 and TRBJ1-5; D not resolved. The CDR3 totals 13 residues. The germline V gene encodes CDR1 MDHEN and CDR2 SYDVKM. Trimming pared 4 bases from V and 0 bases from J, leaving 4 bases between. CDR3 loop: CASSYDSNQPQHF. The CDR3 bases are TGTGCCAGCAGTTATGATAGCAATCAGCCCCAGCATTTT.

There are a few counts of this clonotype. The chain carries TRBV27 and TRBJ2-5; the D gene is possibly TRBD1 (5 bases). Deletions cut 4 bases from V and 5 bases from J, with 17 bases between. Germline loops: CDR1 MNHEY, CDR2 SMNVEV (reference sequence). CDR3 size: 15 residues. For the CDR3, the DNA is TGTGCCAGCAGTTCATTCGCCAGGGATCAGGAGACCCAGTACTTC. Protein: CASSSFARDQETQYF.

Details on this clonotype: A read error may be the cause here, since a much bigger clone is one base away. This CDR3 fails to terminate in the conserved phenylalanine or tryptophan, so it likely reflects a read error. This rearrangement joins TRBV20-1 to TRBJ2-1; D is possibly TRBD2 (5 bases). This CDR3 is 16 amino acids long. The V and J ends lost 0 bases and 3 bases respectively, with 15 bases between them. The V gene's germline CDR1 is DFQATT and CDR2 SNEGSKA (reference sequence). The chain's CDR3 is CSARDHGRVGYNEQFL. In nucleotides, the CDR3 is TGCAGTGCTAGAGATCACGGGCGGGTTGGCTACAATGAGCAGTTCCTC.

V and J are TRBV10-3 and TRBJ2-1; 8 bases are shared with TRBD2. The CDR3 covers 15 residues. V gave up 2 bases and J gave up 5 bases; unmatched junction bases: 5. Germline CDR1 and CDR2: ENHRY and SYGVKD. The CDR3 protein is CAISERSGRHNEQFF. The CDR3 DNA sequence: TGTGCCATCAGTGAGAGGAGCGGGAGACACAATGAGCAGTTCTTC.

The CDR3 nucleotides are TGTGCCAGCAGCTTGGATAGCGAGAATGAGCAGTTCTTC. It translates to CASSLDSENEQFF. This sequence joins TRBV5-4 and TRBJ2-1; possibly TRBD2 for D (5 bases). Germline-derived CDR1 and CDR2 are SGHNT and YYREEE (reference sequence). The CDR3 has 13 residues. V lost 0 bases to trimming and J lost 7 bases, with 8 bases between them.